The next 29 T cell receptor beta chains were all read from a single sample in a study of beta chain features in type 1 diabetes. Expressed TCRB transcripts were sequenced because the entire RNA isolate underwent reverse transcription. Generated by immunoSEQ multiplex PCR, the TCRdb table keeps only in-frame clones and is missing some. The table lists over 150,000 clones, 8.1% of them singletons, with 0.55% to 0.75% in the top ten. The sequenced sample consisted of central memory CD4+ T cells from blood. The source is a man aged 18 to 35 in good health.

This clone was seen only a few times. The rearrangement links TRBV9 to TRBJ2-2; TRBD1 matches 8 bases. This CDR3 has 14 amino acids. J lost 5 bases, V lost 3 bases, and 3 bases had no gene match. The germline gives CDR1 SGDLS, CDR2 YYNGEE. As DNA, the CDR3 is TGTGCCAGCAGCGGACGGACAGGGACCGGGGAGCTGTTTTTT. Translation gives CASSGRTGTGELFF. Using reference TRBV9 and TRBJ2-2 for the parts outside the CDR3, the full variable domain is DSGVTQTPKHLITATGQRVTLRCSPRSGDLSVYWYQQSLDQGLQFLIQYYNGEERAKGNILERFSAQQFPDLHSELNLSSLELGDSALYFCASSGRTGTGELFFGEGSRLTVL.

The V and J genes are TRBV6-5 and TRBJ2-7; 7 bases agree with TRBD1. Per germline, CDR1 MNHEY and CDR2 SVGAGI. CDR3 size: 13 residues. After removal of 4 bases from V and 2 bases from J, the junction contained 2 bases not matched to a gene. The CDR3 sequence: CASSFTGAYEQYF. CDR3 sequence (DNA): TGTGCCAGCAGTTTTACAGGGGCCTACGAGCAGTACTTC.

This clone has only a few counts. The chain combines TRBV27 with TRBJ2-3, with a weak D call TRBD1 (5 bases). There are 13 residues in the CDR3. Trimming cost V 2 bases and J 4 bases, with 7 bases left between them. Germline values: CDR1 MNHEY, CDR2 SMNVEV (reference sequence). In nucleotides, the CDR3 is TGTGCCAGCAGTTTACAGGGATCAGATACGCAGTATTTT. Its translation: CASSLQGSDTQYF.

The sample holds many counts of this clone. CDR3 nucleotides: TGTGCCACCAGGATGGGGACAGCGCAAGAGACCCAGTACTTC. Residues: CATRMGTAQETQYF. The V gene is TRBV15, the J gene TRBJ2-5; 7 nucleotides line up with TRBD1. Trimming at V came to 6 bases and at J to 2 bases, leaving 6 bases not matched to a gene. This CDR3 comprises 14 residues. The germline gives CDR1 LNHNV, CDR2 YYDKDF (reference sequence).

This clone has just a few counts. Other DNA sequences in the same sample also yield this CDR3. The chain recombines TRBV7-3 with TRBJ2-1, with 10 bases identical to TRBD2. Per germline, CDR1 SGHTA and CDR2 FQGTGA. The junction had 4 bases not matched to a gene; V was cut back by 0 bases and J by 5 bases. CDR3 size: 16 residues. The CDR3 bases are TGTGCCAGCAGCTTAACATCTAGCGGGGGCCACAATGAGCAGTTCTTC. Protein sequence: CASSLTSSGGHNEQFF.

J is TRBJ2-5 and V is TRBV29-1; maybe TRBD1 (5 bases). CDR3 length: 12 amino acids. Germline V gene sequence: CDR1 SQVTM, CDR2 ANQGSEA. Trimming removed 4 bases from V and 4 bases from J, with 10 bases in between. The CDR3 loop is CSVVQGLETQYF. The CDR3 coding sequence is TGCAGCGTTGTTCAGGGCCTAGAGACCCAGTACTTC. Together with reference TRBV29-1 and TRBJ2-5, the CDR3 gives the full variable domain: SAVISQKPSRDICQRGTSLTIQCQVDSQVTMMFWYRQQPGQSLTLIATANQGSEATYESGFVIDKFPISRPNLTFSTLTVSNMSPEDSSIYLCSVVQGLETQYFGPGTRLLVL.

This clone was recorded a few times. The V gene is TRBV5-1, the J gene TRBJ2-7, with D tentatively TRBD1 (6 bases). The CDR3 has 15 residues. Trimming pared 3 bases from V and 2 bases from J, leaving 15 bases between. Germline CDR1 is SGHRS and CDR2 is YFSETQ. CDR3 residues: CASSWENGQTYEQYF. CDR3 in DNA: TGCGCCAGCAGCTGGGAGAACGGACAGACCTACGAGCAGTACTTC.

The chain links TRBV2 to TRBJ2-4; D perhaps matches TRBD2 (6 bases). From germline, CDR1 is SNHLY and CDR2 FYNNEI. CDR3 length: 16 amino acids. V shed 4 bases and J shed 0 bases, with 13 bases lying between them. This CDR3 reads CASSVVLAIAKNIQYF. The CDR3 DNA reads as TGTGCCAGCAGTGTAGTGCTAGCGATAGCCAAAAACATTCAGTACTTC. The complete variable domain, with remaining parts taken from reference TRBV2 and TRBJ2-4, reads EPEVTQTPSHQVTQMGQEVILRCVPISNHLYFYWYRQILGQKVEFLVSFYNNEISEKSEIFDDQFSVERPDGSNFTLKIRSTKLEDSAMYFCASSVVLAIAKNIQYFGAGTRLSVL.

This clone was recorded a few times. This CDR3 reads CAISWTSGLEQFF. The CDR3 nucleotides read TGTGCCATCAGTTGGACTAGCGGTTTGGAGCAGTTCTTC. V usage is TRBV10-3 and J usage is TRBJ2-1, with TRBD2 matching 10 bases. Germline V lookup: CDR1 ENHRY, CDR2 SYGVKD. This CDR3 is built from 13 residues. Trimming took 5 bases from V and 10 from J; bases not matched to a gene: 5.

This clone was observed a few times. The V call is TRBV30, the J call TRBJ1-4; D is uncertain. The V and J ends lost 3 bases and 5 bases respectively, with 13 bases between them. This CDR3 has 14 residues. Looked up from germline, CDR1 is GTSNPN and CDR2 is SVGIG (reference sequence). As DNA, the CDR3 is TGTGCCTGGAGGCGGAGCCTCGGGAATGAAAAACTGTTTTTT. It is translated as CAWRRSLGNEKLFF.

In its sample, this clone was seen many times. The chain combines TRBV14 with TRBJ2-5; the match to TRBD2 covers 8 bases. With 1 base clipped from V and 5 bases from J, the junction kept 6 bases outside the gene matches. The CDR3 contains 15 residues. The V gene's germline CDR1 is SGHDN and CDR2 FVKESK. The CDR3 loop is CASSQGRGGMETQYF. The DNA for the CDR3 is TGTGCCAGCAGCCAAGGACGGGGGGGCATGGAGACCCAGTACTTC.

The chain uses TRBV30 and TRBJ1-5; no firm D call. Trimming removed 2 bases from V and 9 bases from J, with 14 bases in between. The CDR3 contains 13 residues. Per the germline V gene, CDR1 is GTSNPN and CDR2 is SVGIG (reference sequence). The chain's CDR3 is CAWSLQSPGPQHF. The CDR3 nucleotides are TGTGCCTGGAGTCTACAGAGCCCAGGGCCCCAGCATTTT.

This clone was observed many times. The J gene is TRBJ1-3, the V gene TRBV7-3, with D perhaps TRBD1 (6 bases). Trimming took 0 bases from V and 0 from J, leaving 9 bases between them. CDR3 length: 16 residues. Per germline, CDR1 SGHTA and CDR2 FQGTGA. This CDR3 is CASSLTPGDSGNTIYF. Here the CDR3 DNA reads TGTGCCAGCAGCTTAACCCCAGGGGACTCTGGAAACACCATATATTTT.

Remarks on this clone: A read error may explain this, as a much larger clone is one base away. The chain employs TRBV7-2 and TRBJ1-2, with D perhaps TRBD1 (5 bases). Trimming cost V 5 bases and J 2 bases, with 9 bases left between them. The CDR3 extends over 13 amino acids. Germline CDR1 is SGHTA and CDR2 is FQGNSA. The CDR3 here is CASSPTVNYGYTF. CDR3 coding DNA: TGTGCCAGCAGCCCGACAGTCAACTATGGCTACACCTTC.

V usage is TRBV15 and J usage is TRBJ1-2; no definite D call. CDR1 is LNHNV and CDR2 is YYDKDF in the germline V gene (reference sequence). Trimming took 0 bases from V and 2 from J, leaving 4 bases between them. The CDR3 sequence is 13 residues long. This CDR3 is CATSRDRNYGYTF. The CDR3 region has the DNA TGTGCCACCAGCAGAGACAGGAACTATGGCTACACCTTC.

There are many counts of this clone. This chain links TRBV4-3 with TRBJ1-1; D not resolved. The V end was cut by 3 bases, the J end by 1 base, with 12 bases between. Germline V gene lookup returns CDR1 LGHNA and CDR2 YSLEER. The CDR3 sequence is 15 residues long. The chain's CDR3 is CASSQAGRRNTEAFF. The DNA for the CDR3 is TGCGCCAGCAGCCAGGCGGGCAGGAGGAACACTGAAGCTTTCTTT.

This clone was seen only a few times. The rearrangement links TRBV11-2 to TRBJ2-3; unclear D gene. V lost 5 bases and J 7 bases, leaving 7 bases between the germline ends. Germline lookup yields CDR1 SGHAT and CDR2 FQNNGV. This CDR3 comprises 11 residues. The DNA for the CDR3 is TGTGCCAGCAGCCCACAGTATACGCAGTATTTT. Protein: CASSPQYTQYF.

The chain uses TRBV9 and TRBJ1-1; D uncertain. V was trimmed by 4 bases and J by 6 bases, leaving 16 bases between them. CDR3 length equals 14 residues. Germline assignment: CDR1 SGDLS and CDR2 YYNGEE. The CDR3 nucleotides read TGTGCCAGCAGCCTCAGTTGGCACGCCGCTGAAGCTTTCTTT. Protein sequence: CASSLSWHAAEAFF.

This clone was detected many times. The J gene is TRBJ2-7, the V gene TRBV7-9, with no clear D. Trimming pared 8 bases from V and 4 bases from J, leaving 9 bases between. Germline lookup yields CDR1 SEHNR and CDR2 FQNEAQ (reference sequence). The CDR3 spans 11 residues. CDR3 loop: CASARSYEQYF. The CDR3 DNA is TGTGCCAGCGCGAGGTCGTACGAGCAGTACTTC.

This chain joins TRBV28 and TRBJ2-5; D unclear. Germline CDR1 and CDR2: MDHEN and SYDVKM. The CDR3 consists of 13 residues. Trimming took off 6 bases at V and 1 base at J, with 9 bases between the two ends. The DNA of the CDR3 is TGTGCCAGCAGCCCAGATATCCAAGAGACCCAGTACTTC. This encodes CASSPDIQETQYF.

This clone was observed a few times. The rearrangement links TRBV6-6 to TRBJ2-1; 14 bases are shared with TRBD2. CDR1 is MNHNY and CDR2 is SVGAGI in the germline V gene (reference sequence). The V and J ends lost 9 bases and 6 bases, in that order; junction bases with no gene match: 1. CDR3 length: 13 amino acids. The CDR3 nucleotides read TGTGCCAGTGGACTAGCGGGGGGCAATGAGCAGTTCTTC. Translation: CASGLAGGNEQFF.

The chain links TRBV7-2 to TRBJ1-2; no reliable D call. The CDR3 is 16 amino acids. Germline assignment: CDR1 SGHTA and CDR2 FQGNSA. V shed 1 base and J shed 0 bases, with 12 bases lying between them. The chain's CDR3 is CASSLESAAPNYGYTF. The CDR3 DNA sequence: TGTGCCAGCAGCTTAGAGAGTGCGGCCCCTAACTATGGCTACACCTTC.

The chain couples TRBV7-2 to TRBJ1-2; D unclear. The ends were cut back, 5 bases at V and 5 bases at J, with 12 bases in the middle. This CDR3 region has 13 residues. Germline V CDR1 and CDR2: SGHTA, FQGNSA. The CDR3 bases are TGTGCCAGCAGCCAAGCGGGGAGATATGGCTACACCTTC. Translation gives CASSQAGRYGYTF.

This chain joins TRBV2 and TRBJ1-1; D may be TRBD1 (6 bases). Trimming removed 6 bases at V and 4 bases at J, with 21 bases between. Germline loops: CDR1 SNHLY, CDR2 FYNNEI. CDR3 length: 16 amino acids. In DNA, the CDR3 is TGTGCCAGCAGGGGAAACCCAGGGGATTTGTTCACTGAAGCTTTCTTT. This sequence encodes CASRGNPGDLFTEAFF.

Only a few counts were recorded for this clone. The chain links TRBV7-9 to TRBJ1-5, with 7 nucleotides matching TRBD1. The CDR3 is 14 residues long. Germline CDR1 reads SEHNR; CDR2 reads FQNEAQ (reference sequence). V was pared by 5 bases and J by 5 bases, with 6 bases of the junction left unmatched. CDR3 DNA: TGTGCCAGCAGCACGACAGGGATCCATCAGCCCCAGCATTTT. Residues: CASSTTGIHQPQHF. Using reference TRBV7-9 and TRBJ1-5 for the parts outside the CDR3, the full variable domain is DTGVSQNPRHKITKRGQNVTFRCDPISEHNRLYWYRQTLGQGPEFLTYFQNEAQLEKSRLLSDRFSAERPKGSFSTLEIQRTEQGDSAMYLCASSTTGIHQPQHFGDGTRLSIL.

The rearrangement links TRBV9 to TRBJ1-2; 9 nucleotides line up with TRBD1. V gave up 3 bases and J gave up 1 base; unmatched junction bases: 7. The CDR3 extends over 16 amino acids. CDR1 SGDLS and CDR2 YYNGEE come from the germline V gene. The CDR3 protein is CASSDDGTGLNYGYTF. CDR3 sequence (DNA): TGTGCCAGCAGCGACGATGGGACAGGGCTTAACTATGGCTACACCTTC.

The chain carries TRBV6-6 and TRBJ2-7; 7 bases line up with TRBD1. J lost 2 bases, V lost 0 bases, and 4 bases had no gene match. Germline V gene data show CDR1 as MNHNY and CDR2 as SVGAGI (reference sequence). This CDR3 comprises 15 residues. The CDR3, as DNA: TGTGCCAGCAGTTACTCGGCAGGGGGTCCCTACGAGCAGTACTTC. As protein: CASSYSAGGPYEQYF.

This clone came up a few times. J is TRBJ2-5 and V is TRBV4-2; 13 bases are shared with TRBD2. This CDR3 spans 20 amino acids. Germline assignment: CDR1 LGHNA and CDR2 YNFKEQ. V was pared by 0 bases and J by 5 bases, with 15 bases of the junction left unmatched. DNA of the CDR3: TGTGCCAGCAGCCAAGATGGCTATTCTGGACTAGCGGGAGTGGCGGAGACCCAGTACTTC. Its protein is CASSQDGYSGLAGVAETQYF.

This clone was counted only a few times. The V call is TRBV28, the J call TRBJ2-1, with TRBD1 matching 10 bases. This CDR3 spans 15 amino acids. CDR1 is MDHEN, CDR2 SYDVKM, per germline. V was clipped by 7 bases and J by 4 bases; unmatched bases: 7. The CDR3 bases are TGTGCCAGCACCACATCGGGACAGGGGTACAATGAGCAGTTCTTC. As protein: CASTTSGQGYNEQFF.